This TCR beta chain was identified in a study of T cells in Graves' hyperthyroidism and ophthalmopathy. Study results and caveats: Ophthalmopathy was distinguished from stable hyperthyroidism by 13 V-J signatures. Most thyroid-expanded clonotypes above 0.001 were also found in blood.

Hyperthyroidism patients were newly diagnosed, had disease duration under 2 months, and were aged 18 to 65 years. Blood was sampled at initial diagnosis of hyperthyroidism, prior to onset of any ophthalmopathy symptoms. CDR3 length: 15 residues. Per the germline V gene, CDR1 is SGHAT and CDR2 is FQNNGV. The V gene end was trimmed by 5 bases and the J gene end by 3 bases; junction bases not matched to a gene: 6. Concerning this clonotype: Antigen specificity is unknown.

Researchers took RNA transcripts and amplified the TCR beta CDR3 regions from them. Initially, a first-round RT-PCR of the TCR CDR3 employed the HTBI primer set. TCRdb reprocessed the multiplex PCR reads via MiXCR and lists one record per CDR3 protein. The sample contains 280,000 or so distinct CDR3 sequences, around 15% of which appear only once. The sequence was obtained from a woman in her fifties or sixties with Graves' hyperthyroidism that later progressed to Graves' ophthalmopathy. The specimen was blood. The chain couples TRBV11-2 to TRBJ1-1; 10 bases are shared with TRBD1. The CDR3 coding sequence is TGTGCCAGCAGCCCCGGGGACAGGGGCCACACTGAAGCTTTCTTT. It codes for CASSPGDRGHTEAFF.